This T cell receptor (beta chain) emerged from a study of blood T cell repertoires in COVID-19. Study-wide context: Researchers got acute and convalescent COVID-19 samples from the United States, Italy and Spain. Nucleic acid was either cDNA or gDNA, and it came from T cells, B-cell-depleted T cells, or PBMCs.

In the authors' methods: Cell counts per sample came from amplifying reference gene primers. Clones were sequenced by immunoSEQ multiplex PCR, and TCRdb holds only the in-frame ones, with some missing. V, J and clone size derive from that table, while D and trimming were established from the DNA sequence. The sample records approximately 210,000 clones, about 90% being singletons. Trimming took off 3 bases at V and 5 bases at J, with 10 bases between the two ends. CDR1 and CDR2 from the germline V gene are MNHEY and SMNVEV (reference sequence). The CDR3 spans 14 residues. The sequencing sample was made of peripheral blood. This TCR was recovered from a man between 18 and 35 years old with active or convalescent COVID-19. The genes are TRBV27 and TRBJ1-4, with D tentatively TRBD1 (5 bases). The chain's CDR3 is CASSFRGRNEKLFF. DNA of the CDR3: TGTGCCAGCAGTTTTCGGGGGAGGAATGAAAAACTGTTTTTT.